This T cell receptor beta chain comes out of a study of T cell clonotyping in hematopoietic cell transplantation. This clone has just a few counts. Its matching antigen is unknown. Recipient blood drawn about 28 days pretransplant and days 30, 100, 180 after. The length of the CDR3 is 13 residues. Germline CDR1 is MNHEY and CDR2 is SVGAGI. V was clipped by 7 bases and J by 4 bases, with 13 bases between them. General study findings and limits: Few recipient clonotypes overlapped donors; over 95% were de novo at given depth. Broader posttransplant TCR repertoire diversity was predicted by graft donor and pretransplant recipient Inverse Simpson Index values. After transplant, recipient diversity fell while pathologically expanded clonotypes grew through day 180.

Sequenced by immunoSEQ multiplex PCR; TCRdb stores in-frame clones only, minus some. The sample includes 16,000 or so clones, about two thirds seen only once; the top ten take roughly 10%. The chain couples TRBV6-5 to TRBJ1-1; D is unresolved. This TCR came from a male patient in his forties or fifties who had an allogeneic stem cell transplant from an unrelated donor, so T cells may come from the graft donor. Some clones in this sample may be carry-over from other donors' samples. The sample was PBMCs, taken 30 days after allogeneic stem cell transplant. DNA for the CDR3: TGTGCCAGCACTGGAACACTACTCACTGAAGCTTTCTTT. Its translation is CASTGTLLTEAFF.